This T cell receptor beta chain was sequenced in a study of blood T cell repertoires in COVID-19. Turning to the study itself: Acute and convalescent COVID-19 specimens originated in the United States, Italy and Spain. T cells, B-cell-depleted T cells, or PBMCs provided the cDNA or gDNA that served as material.

Sequencing used immunoSEQ multiplex PCR; TCRdb keeps in-frame clones, though not all of them. The table has 200,000 to 250,000 clones, 80% to 90% seen once. The CDR3 consists of 16 residues. Germline values: CDR1 MRHNA, CDR2 SNTAGT. J gave up 7 bases and V 3 bases, and 13 bases lay outside the gene matches. The receptor's source is a man aged 55 to 70 with acute or convalescent COVID-19. Sequenced: peripheral blood. V gene TRBV6-4 combines with J gene TRBJ2-7, with 9 bases identical to TRBD1. The DNA of the CDR3 is TGTGCCAGCAGTGATAATCACAGGGGGCCTTCGCGAGAGCAGTACTTC. Amino acid sequence: CASSDNHRGPSREQYF.